Sequencing of this TCR beta chain was carried out in a study of breast tumors, draining lymph nodes, adjacent tissues. Study-wide results and limits: Findings are consistent with lymph node origin and intratumoral expansion of most tumor T cells. Tumor and nontumor repertoires were significantly more similar in luminal-like than in basal-like breast cancer. Tumor T cell lymph node origin was a supported hypothesis, not proven.

MiXCR was run by TCRdb on the multiplex PCR reads, yielding one entry per CDR3 protein. The repertoire holds fewer than 300,000 distinct CDR3 sequences, with 32% as singletons. A remark on this clonotype: The antigen remains undetermined. This sequence may be a read error, since a much larger clone differs from it by one base.

Breast cancer patients provided tissue from their axillary draining lymph nodes. Per germline, CDR1 SGHRS and CDR2 YFSETQ. The CDR3 covers 17 residues. V dropped 2 bases and J dropped 0 bases, with 15 bases sitting between them. This receptor was identified in a female donor with breast cancer. Some clones in this sample may be carry-over from other donors' samples. V usage is TRBV5-1 and J usage is TRBJ1-3; a possible D gene is TRBD1 (5 bases). Specimen: axillary lymph node tissue. CDR3 nucleotide sequence: TGCGCCAGCAGCTTATGGCAGGCAGGGAGCTCTGGAAACACCATATATTTT. It translates to CASSLWQAGSSGNTIYF.